What follows are 7 T cell receptor beta chains derived from one specimen sequenced in a study of blood T cell repertoires in COVID-19. Here immunoSEQ multiplex PCR was the method, and the copy in TCRdb shows in-frame clones only, minus some. This sample has over 150,000 clones; approximately 86% occur once, and the top ten carry under 3%. The sequencing sample was made of peripheral blood. All receptors derive from a woman older than 75 with COVID-19, enrolled during active disease.

The J gene is TRBJ2-6, the V gene TRBV28; possible D gene TRBD1, 5 bases. There are 15 residues in the CDR3. Germline CDR1 reads MDHEN; CDR2 reads SYDVKM. V shed 6 bases and J shed 4 bases, with 13 bases lying between them. The CDR3 DNA follows: TGTGCCAGCAGCCACCCAGGGAACGGGGCCAACGTCCTGACTTTC. Translation: CASSHPGNGANVLTF.

The rearrangement joins TRBV7-2 to TRBJ2-1, with D tentatively TRBD2 (5 bases). This CDR3 has 15 residues. CDR1 and CDR2 from the germline V gene are SGHTA and FQGNSA. Trimming cost V 5 bases and J 6 bases, with 17 bases left between them. The CDR3, as DNA: TGTGCCAGCAGCCCAGCGGCTAGCTTAGGCAATGAGCAGTTCTTC. This translates into CASSPAASLGNEQFF.

This clone was observed once. This sequence joins TRBV3-1 (or the pseudogene TRBV3-2) and TRBJ2-2, with a weak D call TRBD2 (7 bases). CDR3 size: 15 residues. V was shortened by 4 bases and J by 6 bases, with 15 bases between the two germline ends. Germline V gives CDR1 LGHDT, CDR2 YNNKEL (reference sequence). CDR3 nucleotides: TGTGCCAGCAGCCGATTAGGGGGGGCGGCCGGGGAGCTGTTTTTT. Translated, it gives CASSRLGGAAGELFF.

This clone was observed a handful of times. This rearrangement joins TRBV28 to TRBJ1-2, with a tentative D call TRBD1 (6 bases). V dropped 4 bases and J dropped 7 bases, with 16 bases sitting between them. CDR1 is MDHEN, CDR2 SYDVKM, per germline. CDR3 length: 14 amino acids. CDR3 protein: CASSYQGIVGGYTF. CDR3 nucleotides: TGTGCCAGCAGTTATCAGGGGATTGTGGGTGGCTACACCTTC.

In DNA, the CDR3 is TGCAGCGTTGCAGGGCGAGGAAACACCATATATTTT. It specifies CSVAGRGNTIYF. The gene calls are TRBV29-1 and TRBJ1-3; D is perhaps TRBD1 (5 bases). Between the trimmed V and J ends, which lost 4 bases and 4 bases, there was a span of 8 bases. The germline gives CDR1 SQVTM, CDR2 ANQGSEA. This CDR3 has 12 residues.

V is TRBV28 and J is TRBJ1-2; D is undetermined. V lost 6 bases and J lost 3, with 14 bases in between. This CDR3 is built from 14 residues. CDR1 and CDR2 (germline): MDHEN, SYDVKM. For the CDR3, the DNA is TGTGCCAGCAGCCCCCCCCTGACTTACTATGGCTACACCTTC. Amino acid sequence: CASSPPLTYYGYTF.

The V call is TRBV5-1, the J call TRBJ1-1; no reliable D call. Trimming pared 0 bases from V and 6 bases from J, leaving 12 bases between. The CDR3 consists of 14 residues. CDR1 and CDR2 (germline): SGHRS, YFSETQ. The CDR3 nucleotides are TGCGCCAGCAGCTTGGGGTCGGGGTTGGCTGAAGCTTTCTTT. The encoded protein is CASSLGSGLAEAFF.